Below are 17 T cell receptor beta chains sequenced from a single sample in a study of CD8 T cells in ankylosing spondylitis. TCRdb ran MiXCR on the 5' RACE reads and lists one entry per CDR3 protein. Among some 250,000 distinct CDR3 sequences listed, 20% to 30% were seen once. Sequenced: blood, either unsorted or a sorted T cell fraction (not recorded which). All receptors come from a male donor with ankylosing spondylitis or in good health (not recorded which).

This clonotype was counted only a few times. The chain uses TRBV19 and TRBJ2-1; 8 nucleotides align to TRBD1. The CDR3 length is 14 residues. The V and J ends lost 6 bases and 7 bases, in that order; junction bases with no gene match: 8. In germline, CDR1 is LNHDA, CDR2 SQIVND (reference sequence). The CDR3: CASRSQGARNEQFF. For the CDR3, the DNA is TGTGCCAGTAGGTCGCAGGGGGCTAGGAATGAGCAGTTCTTC.

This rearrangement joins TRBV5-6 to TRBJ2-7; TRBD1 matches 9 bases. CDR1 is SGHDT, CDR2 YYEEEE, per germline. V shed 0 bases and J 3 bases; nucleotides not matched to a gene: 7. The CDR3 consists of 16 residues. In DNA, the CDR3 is TGTGCCAGCAGCTTGGGGGGGGGGACAGGGCTCTACGAGCAGTACTTC. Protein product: CASSLGGGTGLYEQYF.

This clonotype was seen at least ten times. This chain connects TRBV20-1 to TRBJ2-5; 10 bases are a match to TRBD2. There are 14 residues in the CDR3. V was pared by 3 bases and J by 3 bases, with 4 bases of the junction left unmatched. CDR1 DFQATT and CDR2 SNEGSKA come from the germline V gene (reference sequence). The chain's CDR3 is CSASLGLAEETQYF. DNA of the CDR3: TGCAGTGCTAGCCTTGGACTAGCGGAAGAGACCCAGTACTTC.

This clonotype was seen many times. CDR3: CSARRHGQETQYF. Here the CDR3 DNA reads TGCAGTGCTAGAAGACACGGCCAAGAGACCCAGTACTTC. The rearrangement joins TRBV20-1 to TRBJ2-5, with D hard to call. The CDR3 loop spans 13 amino acids. Trimming left V 2 bases short and J 1 base short, with 8 bases between. Germline V gene data show CDR1 as DFQATT and CDR2 as SNEGSKA (reference sequence).

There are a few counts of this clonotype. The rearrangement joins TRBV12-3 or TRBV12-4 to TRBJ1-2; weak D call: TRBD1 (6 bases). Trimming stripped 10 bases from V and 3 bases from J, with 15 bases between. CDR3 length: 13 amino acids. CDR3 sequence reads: CATQGWTDYGYTF. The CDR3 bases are TGTGCCACGCAGGGGTGGACAGACTATGGCTACACCTTC.

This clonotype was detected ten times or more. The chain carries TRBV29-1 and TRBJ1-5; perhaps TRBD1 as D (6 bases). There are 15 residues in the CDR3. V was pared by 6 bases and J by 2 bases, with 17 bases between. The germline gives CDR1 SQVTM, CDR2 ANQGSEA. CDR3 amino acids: CSVAQGFIGNQPQHF. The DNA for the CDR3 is TGCAGCGTCGCACAGGGTTTTATTGGCAATCAGCCCCAGCATTTT.

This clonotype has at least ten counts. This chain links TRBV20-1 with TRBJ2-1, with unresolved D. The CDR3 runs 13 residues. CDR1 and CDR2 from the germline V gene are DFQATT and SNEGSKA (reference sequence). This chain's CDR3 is CSSTGSSYNEQFF. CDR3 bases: TGCTCATCGACTGGAAGCTCCTACAATGAGCAGTTCTTC.

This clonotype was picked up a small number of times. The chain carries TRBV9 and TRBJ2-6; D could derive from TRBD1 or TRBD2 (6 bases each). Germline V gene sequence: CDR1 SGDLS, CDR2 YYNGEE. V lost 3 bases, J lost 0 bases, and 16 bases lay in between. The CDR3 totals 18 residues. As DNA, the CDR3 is TGTGCCAGCAGCGAGGGGGGCGGACTGAGCTCTGGGGCCAACGTCCTGACTTTC. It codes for CASSEGGGLSSGANVLTF.

DNA of the CDR3: TGTGCCAGCAGTCGCGGGGGGTCGAACACCGGGGAGCTGTTTTTT. Its translation: CASSRGGSNTGELFF. J is TRBJ2-2 and V is TRBV12-3 or TRBV12-4; 8 bases align to TRBD2. The CDR3 is made up of 15 amino acids. Unmatched junction bases numbered 2, after V lost 5 bases and J lost 0 bases.

This CDR3 is CASSSKGGGRGPETQYF. The CDR3 DNA sequence: TGTGCCAGCAGCTCTAAGGGGGGGGGCCGAGGACCAGAGACCCAGTACTTC. The chain employs TRBV7-2 and TRBJ2-5, with D maybe TRBD2 (7 bases). CDR1 and CDR2 (germline): SGHTA, FQGNSA. The CDR3 is 17 amino acids. The ends were cut back, 4 bases at V and 4 bases at J, with 22 bases in the middle.

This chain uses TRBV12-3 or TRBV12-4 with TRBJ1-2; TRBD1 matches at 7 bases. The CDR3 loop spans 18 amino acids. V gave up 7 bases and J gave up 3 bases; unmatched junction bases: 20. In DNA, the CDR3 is TGTGCCAGCACCCAGACAGGGCGAGGCATTCGGGGAGACTATGGCTACACCTTC. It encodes CASTQTGRGIRGDYGYTF.

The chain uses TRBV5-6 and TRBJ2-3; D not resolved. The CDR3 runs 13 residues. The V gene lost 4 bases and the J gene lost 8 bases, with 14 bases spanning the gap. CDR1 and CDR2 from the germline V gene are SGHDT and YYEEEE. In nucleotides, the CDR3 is TGTGCCAGCAGCCACGGGCTCCTCGGTACGCAGTATTTT. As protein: CASSHGLLGTQYF.

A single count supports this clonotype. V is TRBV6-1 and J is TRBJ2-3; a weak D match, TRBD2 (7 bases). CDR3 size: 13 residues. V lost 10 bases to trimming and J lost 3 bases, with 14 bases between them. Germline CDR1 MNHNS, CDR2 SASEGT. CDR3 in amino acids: CATGRGATDTQYF. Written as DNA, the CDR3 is TGTGCCACCGGTCGGGGGGCGACAGATACGCAGTATTTT.

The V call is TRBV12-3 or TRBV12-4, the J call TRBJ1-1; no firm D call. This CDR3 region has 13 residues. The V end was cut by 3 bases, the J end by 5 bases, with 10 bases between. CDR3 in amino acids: CASSFGEGTEAFF. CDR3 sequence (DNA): TGTGCCAGCAGTTTTGGGGAGGGAACTGAAGCTTTCTTT.

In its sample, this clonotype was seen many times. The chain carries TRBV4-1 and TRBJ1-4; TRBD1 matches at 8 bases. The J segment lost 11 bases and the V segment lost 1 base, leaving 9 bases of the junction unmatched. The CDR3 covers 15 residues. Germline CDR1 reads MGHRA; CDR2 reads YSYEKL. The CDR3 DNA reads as TGCGCCAGCAGCCAAGGGGGGACAGGTCTAGGGAAACTGTTTTTT. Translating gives CASSQGGTGLGKLFF.

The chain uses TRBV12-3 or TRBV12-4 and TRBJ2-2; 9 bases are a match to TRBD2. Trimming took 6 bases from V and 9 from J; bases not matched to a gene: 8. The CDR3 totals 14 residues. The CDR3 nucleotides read TGTGCCAGCAGATCTAGCGGGGCTCGGAGGGAGCTGTTTTTT. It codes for CASRSSGARRELFF.

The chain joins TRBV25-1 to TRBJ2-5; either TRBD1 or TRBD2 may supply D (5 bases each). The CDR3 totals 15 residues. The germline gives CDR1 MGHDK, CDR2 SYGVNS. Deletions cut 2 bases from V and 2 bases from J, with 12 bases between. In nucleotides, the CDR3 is TGTGCCAGCAGTGAACCGGGGCTACAGCAAGAGACCCAGTACTTC. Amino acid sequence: CASSEPGLQQETQYF.